This T cell receptor beta chain comes out of a study of tumor-infiltrating lymphocytes in primary liver carcinoma. From germline, CDR1 is MDHEN and CDR2 SYDVKM. The CDR3 loop spans 14 amino acids. With 5 bases removed from V and 9 bases from J, the gap between germline ends came to 20 bases. In this sample, this clonotype turned up a few times. Both RNA and DNA were isolated together from around 20-30 mg of bulk tissue that had not been sorted. Every tumor was sampled at five separate regions. TCR beta cDNA came from about 500 ng total RNA, primed with a constant-region primer. Three nested multiplex PCR rounds, a slightly modified ARM-PCR method, built the TCR beta libraries. TRBV1-TRBV30 forward and Cbeta reverse primers drove the first two roughly 10-cycle rounds. A single record per CDR3 protein comes from TCRdb applying MiXCR to the multiplex PCR reads. The sample has about 74,000 distinct CDR3 sequences; nearly 70% are singletons.

The chain uses TRBV28 and TRBJ2-7; a possible D gene is TRBD2 (7 bases). Sequenced: liver tumor tissue from sampling region 4. Subset: tumor region T4, right-lateral pole. This TCR came from a man aged 40-49 years with primary liver carcinoma and hepatitis B virus infection. CDR3 bases: TGTGCCAGCAGTCCTAGAGGGGGGGTCATGGCGCAGTACTTC. Protein sequence: CASSPRGGVMAQYF. The full variable domain, with the rest looked up from reference TRBV28 and TRBJ2-7, is DVKVTQSSRYLVKRTGEKVFLECVQDMDHENMFWYRQDPGLGLRLIYFSYDVKMKEKGDIPEGYSVSREKKERFSLILESASTNQTSMYLCASSPRGGVMAQYFGPGTRLTVT.